This T cell receptor (beta chain) comes out of a study of T cell repertoires in cytomegalovirus infection. Study as a whole: Public TCR beta signature analysis indicated the presence of both CMV infection and matching HLA type.

Germline V gene sequence: CDR1 MDHEN, CDR2 SYDVKM. V dropped 6 bases and J dropped 0 bases, with 24 bases sitting between them. This CDR3 has 19 amino acids. TCRdb fed the reads into MiXCR, producing one record per CDR3 protein. Among 150,000 to 200,000 distinct CDR3 sequences listed, roughly 17% were seen once. Remarks on this clonotype: Its specificity is not known.

Study-level points and caveats: Carriage of CMV together with the relevant HLA was identifiable through cumulative public TCR beta family frequency. HLA-C-restricted, CMV-specific TCR beta clonotypes were dominant ex vivo.

This TCR was sampled from a human donor in good health (CMV status not recorded). Some clones in this sample may be carry-over from other donors' samples. Sequenced: CD8+ T cells from PBMCs. The chain recombines TRBV28 with TRBJ2-1; D is perhaps TRBD1 (6 bases). The CDR3, as DNA: TGTGCCAGCAGCATACCTTCGGTAGGGGGACGTAGCTCCTACAATGAGCAGTTCTTC. Its translation: CASSIPSVGGRSSYNEQFF.